A selection of T cell receptor beta chains follows, all from one sample in a study of T cell clones after liver transplantation. TCRdb keeps only in-frame clones here, not all; method: immunoSEQ multiplex PCR. In the table there are more than 65,000 clones, 80% of which are singletons. The material was CD4+ T cells from blood, obtained 12 months after liver transplant. These receptor sequences come from a human patient who received a liver transplant. Among the T cells, some may be from the graft donor. CDR3s include the opening cysteine and the closing phenylalanine or tryptophan. D genes are given only for firm matches. Size is omitted from some rows. Given values are once, few, many or a class for expanded clones.

j_call | v_call | clone_size | d_call | cdr3_nt | cdr3_aa
TRBJ2-3 | TRBV18 | few | TRBD2 | TGTGCCAGCTCAGGTCTAGCGGGAGTAGGCACAGATACGCAGTATTTT | CASSGLAGVGTDTQYF
TRBJ1-5 | TRBV2 | once | NA | TGTGCCAGCGGAGTGGCGGTAGGGCAGCCCCAGCATTTT | CASGVAVGQPQHF
TRBJ1-1 | TRBV6-5 | NA | NA | TGTGCCAGCAGTTACTGGGGAATGAACACTGAAGCTTTCTTT | CASSYWGMNTEAFF
TRBJ2-1 | TRBV19 | NA | NA | TGTGCCAGTAGTTCCCAATGGGGGAGAGGTAATGAGCAGTTCTTC | CASSSQWGRGNEQFF
TRBJ2-1 | TRBV28 | NA | TRBD2 | TGTGCCAGCAGTTTACCGGGACTAGCGGGTGGGAATGAGCAGTTCTTC | CASSLPGLAGGNEQFF
TRBJ2-3 | TRBV4-2 | once | TRBD1 | TGTGCCAGCAGCCAAGATCGGGACAGGGGCACAGATACGCAGTATTTT | CASSQDRDRGTDTQYF
TRBJ2-2 | TRBV5-1 | few | TRBD1 | TGCGCCAGCAGCCGGACAGGGGCTGCGAACACCGGGGAGCTGTTTTTT | CASSRTGAANTGELFF
TRBJ1-5 | TRBV28 | NA | NA | TGTGCCAGCACCCTCGCGGGGGCCTCCAATCAGCCCCAGCATTTT | CASTLAGASNQPQHF
TRBJ1-1 | TRBV5-1 | NA | NA | TGCGCCAGCAGCTTCGAACAGATAAACACTGAAGCTTTCTTT | CASSFEQINTEAFF
TRBJ1-1 | TRBV18 | NA | NA | TGTGCCAGCTCACCACGACAGAACACTGAAGCTTTCTTT | CASSPRQNTEAFF
TRBJ2-1 | TRBV27 | NA | NA | TGTGCCAGCAGTTTTCGGACCTCCCGCCCGGAGCAGTTCTTC | CASSFRTSRPEQFF
TRBJ2-6 | TRBV5-1 | once | NA | TGCGCCAGCAGTCGTGAGGGGACCTCTGGGGCCAACGTCCTGACTTTC | CASSREGTSGANVLTF
TRBJ2-3 | TRBV2 | NA | TRBD2 | TGTGCCAGCAGTGATGGGACTAGCAAGGATACGCAGTATTTT | CASSDGTSKDTQYF
TRBJ2-7 | TRBV18 | NA | TRBD2 | TGTGCCAGCTCACCACCGACTAGCGGGAGCAACGAGCAGTACTTC | CASSPPTSGSNEQYF
TRBJ2-7 | TRBV6-6 | NA | NA | TGTGCCAGCAGCCCTAGTCAGGTCACCGGCTACGAGCAGTACTTC | CASSPSQVTGYEQYF
TRBJ2-3 | TRBV21-1 | NA | NA | TGTGCCAGCAGCAAGCCTAGCGGGAGAAGCGCAGATACGCAGTATTTT | CASSKPSGRSADTQYF
TRBJ2-7 | TRBV10-3 | NA | NA | TGTGCCATCAGTGAGAGGGGGGGCTCTAACGAGCAGTACTTC | CAISERGGSNEQYF
TRBJ2-7 | TRBV19 | few | NA | TGTGCCAGTAGTATCTCGGACCTTAGGGAGCAGTACTTC | CASSISDLREQYF
TRBJ1-2 | TRBV5-1 | NA | NA | TGCGCCAGCGGGTTAGACACCAATAACTATGGCTACACCTTC | CASGLDTNNYGYTF
TRBJ2-3 | TRBV5-1 | NA | TRBD2 | TGCGCCAGCAGCCCCCGACTTGGCGGGAGGGCCATTGGAGGAGATACGCAGTATTTT | CASSPRLGGRAIGGDTQYF
TRBJ1-2 | TRBV5-1 | NA | NA | TGCGCCAGCAGCTTGTCCCCCGCAGGGAACTATGGCTACACCTTC | CASSLSPAGNYGYTF
TRBJ2-5 | TRBV10-3 | few | NA | TGTGCCATCAGTGAGGGGGGACCCCAGTACTTC | CAISEGGPQYF
TRBJ2-1 | TRBV7-3 | NA | TRBD2 | TGTGCCAGCAGGGGGCTAGCGGGAGACCCTTACAATGAGCAGTTCTTC | CASRGLAGDPYNEQFF
TRBJ2-6 | TRBV7-3 | NA | NA | TGTGCCAGCAGCCCATTACTAGCAGCCCTTCCCTCTGGGGCCAACGTCCTGACTTTC | CASSPLLAALPSGANVLTF
TRBJ1-1 | TRBV5-1 | few | TRBD1 | TGCGCCAGCAGCTTGAGGGACAGGGGGCCCGGCACTGAAGCTTTCTTT | CASSLRDRGPGTEAFF
TRBJ2-1 | TRBV11-2 | NA | TRBD2 | TGTGCCAGCAGCCCAGCGGGAATAGATGAGCAGTTCTTC | CASSPAGIDEQFF
TRBJ2-4 | TRBV6-1 | NA | TRBD2 | TGTGCCAGCAGTGCCTCCGGGACTAGCGGGAGGGTAGCCAAAAACATTCAGTACTTC | CASSASGTSGRVAKNIQYF
TRBJ1-4 | TRBV5-1 | once | NA | TGCGCCAGCAGCTTGAACGGCAAGGCTAATGAAAAACTGTTTTTT | CASSLNGKANEKLFF
TRBJ2-1 | TRBV7-9 | NA | TRBD2 | TGTGCCAGCCTACGAAGCGGGAGTATGTATGAGCAGTTCTTC | CASLRSGSMYEQFF
TRBJ1-1 | TRBV6-5 | NA | NA | TGTGCCAGCAGCCTCAGGGGTGTTGAAGCTTTCTTT | CASSLRGVEAFF
TRBJ2-3 | TRBV28 | NA | TRBD2 | TGTGCCATCCTAACCGGGACTAGGGCAGATACGCAGTATTTT | CAILTGTRADTQYF
TRBJ1-1 | TRBV5-1 | few | TRBD1 | TGCGCCAGCAGCGCCTACAGGACAGGGGGCACTGAAGCTTTCTTT | CASSAYRTGGTEAFF
TRBJ2-3 | TRBV9 | NA | NA | TGTGCCAGCAGCGTTAGCCCCGTCGGCACAGATACGCAGTATTTT | CASSVSPVGTDTQYF
TRBJ2-2 | TRBV2 | few | TRBD1 | TGTGCCAGCAGTGAGGACAGGGGAAATGGGGAGCTGTTTTTT | CASSEDRGNGELFF
TRBJ2-1 | TRBV6-1 | few | TRBD2 | TGTGCCAGCAGCATGGGACTAGCTAGGGAGCAGTTCTTC | CASSMGLAREQFF
TRBJ1-2 | TRBV28 | NA | TRBD1 | TGTGCCAGCAGTTTGACCTACAGGGGATCTTATGGGTATGGCTACACCTTC | CASSLTYRGSYGYGYTF
TRBJ2-7 | TRBV10-2 | once | TRBD2 | TGCGCCAGCAGCCGACTAGCGGGAGGCGATTACGAGCAGTACTTC | CASSRLAGGDYEQYF
TRBJ2-1 | TRBV5-1 | NA | NA | TGCGCCAGCAGCTTGGAACTAGCTGGCTCTTCTGAGCAGTTCTTC | CASSLELAGSSEQFF
TRBJ1-1 | TRBV29-1 | NA | NA | TGCAGCGTGATCCCCGGCATCCCTGAAGCTTTCTTT | CSVIPGIPEAFF
TRBJ2-2 | TRBV7-8 | NA | NA | TGTGCCAGCAGCTTAGCGTTAGCGGTCGGGGAGCTGTTTTTT | CASSLALAVGELFF
TRBJ2-7 | TRBV7-8 | NA | TRBD2 | TGTGCCAGCAGCTTAGCCGGGGGGAGAGACGAGCAGTACTTC | CASSLAGGRDEQYF
TRBJ2-2 | TRBV18 | NA | TRBD2 | TGTGCCAGCTCACCACTAACTAGCGGAGGCGCCGGGGAGCTGTTTTTT | CASSPLTSGGAGELFF
TRBJ2-7 | TRBV7-2 | NA | NA | TGTGCCAGCAGCTTACGTAGCGAATTCTCCTACGAGCAGTACTTC | CASSLRSEFSYEQYF
TRBJ1-2 | TRBV2 | NA | NA | TGTGCCAGCAGTGACAGGGATAGAGGCTACACCTTC | CASSDRDRGYTF
TRBJ1-2 | TRBV29-1 | NA | TRBD1 | TGCAGCGTTGTGGGACAGGATTATGGCTACACCTTC | CSVVGQDYGYTF
TRBJ1-2 | TRBV27 | few | NA | TGTGCCAGCAGGAGAACAGGCCTTAGTGGCTACACCTTC | CASRRTGLSGYTF
TRBJ1-1 | TRBV28 | NA | NA | TGTGCCAGCACTCAAGACAGGACGAGTAAAGCTTTCTTT | CASTQDRTSKAFF
TRBJ2-5 | TRBV19 | NA | TRBD1 | TGTGCCAGTAGTGGGCTGGGGACAGGGGTTCAAGAGACCCAGTACTTC | CASSGLGTGVQETQYF
TRBJ2-5 | TRBV4-3 | NA | TRBD1 | TGCGCCAGCAGCCAAGATAAAGGACAGGGAGAGACCCAGTACTTC | CASSQDKGQGETQYF
TRBJ2-1 | TRBV6-1 | NA | NA | TGTGCCAGCACCAAGGTACTCTCCTACAATGAGCAGTTCTTC | CASTKVLSYNEQFF
TRBJ1-4 | TRBV18 | once | NA | TGTGCCAGCTTCACGGGAAGGGAGAACGAAAAACTGTTTTTT | CASFTGRENEKLFF
TRBJ1-5 | TRBV28 | NA | NA | TGTGCCAGCATCCAAACAGGGTATACACAGCCCCAGCATTTT | CASIQTGYTQPQHF
TRBJ1-1 | TRBV14 | few | NA | TGTGCCAGCAGCAGCCCAGGGATGAACACTGAAGCTTTCTTT | CASSSPGMNTEAFF